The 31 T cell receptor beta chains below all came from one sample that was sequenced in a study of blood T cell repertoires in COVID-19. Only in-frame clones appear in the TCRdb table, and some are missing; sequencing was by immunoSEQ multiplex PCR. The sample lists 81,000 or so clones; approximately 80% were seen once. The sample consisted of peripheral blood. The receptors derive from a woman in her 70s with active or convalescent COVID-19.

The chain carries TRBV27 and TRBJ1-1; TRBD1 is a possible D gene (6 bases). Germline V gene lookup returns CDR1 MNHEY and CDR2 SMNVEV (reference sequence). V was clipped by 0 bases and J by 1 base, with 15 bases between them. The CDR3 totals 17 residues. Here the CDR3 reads CASSLSWEQGRNTEAFF. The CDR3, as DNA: TGTGCCAGCAGTTTATCGTGGGAACAGGGTAGGAACACTGAAGCTTTCTTT.

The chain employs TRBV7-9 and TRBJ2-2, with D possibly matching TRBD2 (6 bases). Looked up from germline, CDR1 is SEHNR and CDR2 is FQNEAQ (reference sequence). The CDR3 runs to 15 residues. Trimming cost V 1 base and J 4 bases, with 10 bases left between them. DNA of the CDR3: TGTGCCAGCAGCTTAGTCGGGAGTGTCACCGGGGAGCTGTTTTTT. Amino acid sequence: CASSLVGSVTGELFF. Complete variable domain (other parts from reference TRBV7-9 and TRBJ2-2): DTGVSQNPRHKITKRGQNVTFRCDPISEHNRLYWYRQTLGQGPEFLTYFQNEAQLEKSRLLSDRFSAERPKGSFSTLEIQRTEQGDSAMYLCASSLVGSVTGELFFGEGSRLTVL.

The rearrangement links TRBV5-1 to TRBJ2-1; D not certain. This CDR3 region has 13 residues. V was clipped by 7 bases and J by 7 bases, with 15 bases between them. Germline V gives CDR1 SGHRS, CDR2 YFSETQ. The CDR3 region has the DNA TGCGCCAGCGCCGAGCAGTCAGGTAATGAGCAGTTCTTC. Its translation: CASAEQSGNEQFF.

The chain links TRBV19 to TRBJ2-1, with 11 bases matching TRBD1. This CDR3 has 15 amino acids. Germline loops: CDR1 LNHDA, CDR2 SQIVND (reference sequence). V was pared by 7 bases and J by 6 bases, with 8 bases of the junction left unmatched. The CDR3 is CASTRGTGGFNEQFF. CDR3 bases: TGTGCCAGTACTCGGGGGACAGGGGGTTTCAATGAGCAGTTCTTC. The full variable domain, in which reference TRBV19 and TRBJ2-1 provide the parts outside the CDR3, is DGGITQSPKYLFRKEGQNVTLSCEQNLNHDAMYWYRQDPGQGLRLIYYSQIVNDFQKGDIAEGYSVSREKKESFPLTVTSAQKNPTAFYLCASTRGTGGFNEQFFGPGTRLTVL.

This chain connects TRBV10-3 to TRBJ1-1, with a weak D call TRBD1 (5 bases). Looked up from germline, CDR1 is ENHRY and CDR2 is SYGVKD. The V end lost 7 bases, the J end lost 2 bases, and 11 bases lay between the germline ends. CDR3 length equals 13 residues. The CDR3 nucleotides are TGTGCCATCAAGGTGCAGGGCAACACTGAAGCTTTCTTT. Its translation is CAIKVQGNTEAFF.

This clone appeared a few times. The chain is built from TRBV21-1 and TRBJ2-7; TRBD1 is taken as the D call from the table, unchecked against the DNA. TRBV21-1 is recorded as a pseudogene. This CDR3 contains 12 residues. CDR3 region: CARTGGVYEQYF. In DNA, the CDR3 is TGTGCCAGGACAGGGGGCGTCTACGAGCAGTACTTC.

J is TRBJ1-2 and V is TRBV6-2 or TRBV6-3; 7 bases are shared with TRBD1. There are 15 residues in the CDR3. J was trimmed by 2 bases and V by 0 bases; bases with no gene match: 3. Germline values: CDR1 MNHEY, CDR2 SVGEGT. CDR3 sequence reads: CASSYSRTGNYGYTF. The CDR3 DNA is TGTGCCAGCAGTTACTCCCGGACAGGAAACTATGGCTACACCTTC.

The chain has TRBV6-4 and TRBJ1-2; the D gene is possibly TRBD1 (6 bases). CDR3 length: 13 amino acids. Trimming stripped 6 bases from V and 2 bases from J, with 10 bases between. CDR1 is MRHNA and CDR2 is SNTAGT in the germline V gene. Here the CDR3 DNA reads TGTGCCAGCAGGGCAGGGGTGAACTATGGCTACACCTTC. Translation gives CASRAGVNYGYTF.

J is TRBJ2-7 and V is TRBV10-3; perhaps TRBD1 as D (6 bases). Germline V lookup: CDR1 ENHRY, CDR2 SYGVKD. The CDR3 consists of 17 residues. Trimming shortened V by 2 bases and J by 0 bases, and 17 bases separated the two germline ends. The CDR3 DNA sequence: TGTGCCATCAGTGAGCCGATGGCCAGGGGTACCTCCTACGAGCAGTACTTC. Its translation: CAISEPMARGTSYEQYF.

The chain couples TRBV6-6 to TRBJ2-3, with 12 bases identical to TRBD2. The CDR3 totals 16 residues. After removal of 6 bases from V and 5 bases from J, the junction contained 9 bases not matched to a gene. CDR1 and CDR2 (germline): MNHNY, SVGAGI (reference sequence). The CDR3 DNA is TGTGCCAGCAGATCGACTAGCGGGGGCTTGGTAGATACGCAGTATTTT. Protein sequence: CASRSTSGGLVDTQYF.

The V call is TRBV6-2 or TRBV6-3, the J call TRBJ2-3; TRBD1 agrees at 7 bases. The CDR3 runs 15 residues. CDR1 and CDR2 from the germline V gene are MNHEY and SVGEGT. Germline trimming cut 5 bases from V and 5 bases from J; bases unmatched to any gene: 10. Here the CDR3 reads CASSAPYRGKDTQYF. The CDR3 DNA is TGTGCCAGCAGTGCGCCTTACAGGGGTAAAGATACGCAGTATTTT.

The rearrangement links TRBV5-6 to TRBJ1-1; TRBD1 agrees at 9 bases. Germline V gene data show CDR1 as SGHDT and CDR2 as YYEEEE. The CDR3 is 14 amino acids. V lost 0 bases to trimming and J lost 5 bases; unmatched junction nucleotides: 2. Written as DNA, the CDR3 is TGTGCCAGCAGCTTGGGGGACAGGGTAACTGAAGCTTTCTTT. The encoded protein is CASSLGDRVTEAFF. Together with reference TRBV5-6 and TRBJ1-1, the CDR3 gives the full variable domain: DAGVTQSPTHLIKTRGQQVTLRCSPKSGHDTVSWYQQALGQGPQFIFQYYEEEERQRGNFPDRFSGHQFPNYSSELNVNALLLGDSALYLCASSLGDRVTEAFFGQGTRLTVV.

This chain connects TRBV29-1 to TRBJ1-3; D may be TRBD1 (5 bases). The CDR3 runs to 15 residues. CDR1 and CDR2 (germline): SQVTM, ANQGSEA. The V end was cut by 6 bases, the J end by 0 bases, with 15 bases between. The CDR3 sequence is CSVRLRGLSGNTIYF. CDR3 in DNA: TGCAGCGTGCGACTGCGGGGCCTCTCTGGAAACACCATATATTTT.

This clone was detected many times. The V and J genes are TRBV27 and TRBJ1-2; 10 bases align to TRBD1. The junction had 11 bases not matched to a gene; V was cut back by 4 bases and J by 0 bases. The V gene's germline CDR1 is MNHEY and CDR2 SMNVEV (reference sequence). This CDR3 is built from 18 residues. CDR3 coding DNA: TGTGCCAGCAGTTCTCGGGACAGGGGAAGGGTTCCTAACTATGGCTACACCTTC. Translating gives CASSSRDRGRVPNYGYTF.

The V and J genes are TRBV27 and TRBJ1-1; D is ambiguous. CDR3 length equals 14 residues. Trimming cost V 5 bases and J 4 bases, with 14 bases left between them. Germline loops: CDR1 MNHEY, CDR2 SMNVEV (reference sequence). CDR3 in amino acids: CASSPLERRTEAFF. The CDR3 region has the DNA TGTGCCAGCAGTCCCCTGGAGAGGCGCACTGAAGCTTTCTTT.

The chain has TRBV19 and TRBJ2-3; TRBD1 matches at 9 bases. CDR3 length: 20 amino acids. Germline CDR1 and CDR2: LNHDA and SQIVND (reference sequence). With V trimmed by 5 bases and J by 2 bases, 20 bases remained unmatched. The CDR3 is CASSGAGQGNSLRNTDTQYF. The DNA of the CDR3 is TGTGCCAGTAGTGGGGCAGGACAGGGGAATTCCCTTAGGAACACAGATACGCAGTATTTT.

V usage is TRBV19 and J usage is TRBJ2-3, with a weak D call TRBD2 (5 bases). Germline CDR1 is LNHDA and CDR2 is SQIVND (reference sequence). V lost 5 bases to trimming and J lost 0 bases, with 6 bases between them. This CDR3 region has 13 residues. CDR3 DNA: TGTGCCAGTAGTGCGGGCAGCACAGATACGCAGTATTTT. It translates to CASSAGSTDTQYF. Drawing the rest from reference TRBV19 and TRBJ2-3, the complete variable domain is DGGITQSPKYLFRKEGQNVTLSCEQNLNHDAMYWYRQDPGQGLRLIYYSQIVNDFQKGDIAEGYSVSREKKESFPLTVTSAQKNPTAFYLCASSAGSTDTQYFGPGTRLTVL.

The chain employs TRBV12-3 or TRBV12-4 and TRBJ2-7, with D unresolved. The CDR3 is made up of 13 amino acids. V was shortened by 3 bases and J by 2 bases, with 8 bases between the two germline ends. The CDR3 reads CASSFPGTYEQYF. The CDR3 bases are TGTGCCAGCAGTTTTCCAGGAACCTACGAGCAGTACTTC.

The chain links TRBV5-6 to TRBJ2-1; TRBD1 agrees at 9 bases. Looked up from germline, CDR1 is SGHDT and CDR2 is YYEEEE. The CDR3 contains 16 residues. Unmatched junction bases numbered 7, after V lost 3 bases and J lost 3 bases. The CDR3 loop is CASSSRTGEDYNEQFF. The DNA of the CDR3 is TGTGCCAGCAGCTCCAGGACAGGGGAGGACTACAATGAGCAGTTCTTC.

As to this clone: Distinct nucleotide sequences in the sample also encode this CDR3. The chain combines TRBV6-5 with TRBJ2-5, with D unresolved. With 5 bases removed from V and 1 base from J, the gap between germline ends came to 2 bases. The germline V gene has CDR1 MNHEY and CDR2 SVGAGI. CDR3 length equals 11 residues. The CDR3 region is CASSLQETQYF. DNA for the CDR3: TGTGCCAGCAGTCTCCAAGAGACCCAGTACTTC.

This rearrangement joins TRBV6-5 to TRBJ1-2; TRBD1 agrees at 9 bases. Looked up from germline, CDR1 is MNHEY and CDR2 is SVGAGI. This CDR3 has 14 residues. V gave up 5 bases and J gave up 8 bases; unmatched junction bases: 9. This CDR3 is CASSRPGTGTGYTF. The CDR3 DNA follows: TGTGCCAGCAGTAGACCCGGGACAGGGACCGGCTACACCTTC.

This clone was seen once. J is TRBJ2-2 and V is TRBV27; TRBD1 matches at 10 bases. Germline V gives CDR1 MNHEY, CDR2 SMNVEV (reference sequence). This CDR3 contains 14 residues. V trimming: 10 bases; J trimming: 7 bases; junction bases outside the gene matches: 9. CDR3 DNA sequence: TGTGCCACTAGGTCGGGACAGGGGATCGGGGAGCTGTTTTTT. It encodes CATRSGQGIGELFF.

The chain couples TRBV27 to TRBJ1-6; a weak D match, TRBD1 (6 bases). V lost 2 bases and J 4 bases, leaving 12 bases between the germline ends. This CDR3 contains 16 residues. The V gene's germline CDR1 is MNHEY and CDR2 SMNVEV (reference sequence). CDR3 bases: TGTGCCAGCAGTTTAAAAGGGGGGGGATATAATTCACCCCTCCACTTT. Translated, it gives CASSLKGGGYNSPLHF.

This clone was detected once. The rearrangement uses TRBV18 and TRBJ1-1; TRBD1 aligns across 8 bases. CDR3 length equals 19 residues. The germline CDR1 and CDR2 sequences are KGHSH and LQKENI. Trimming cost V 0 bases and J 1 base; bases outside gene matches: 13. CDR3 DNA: TGTGCCAGCTCACCACCCCGCGGCCAGGGGGCGGGTCCGAACACTGAAGCTTTCTTT. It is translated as CASSPPRGQGAGPNTEAFF.

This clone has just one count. The CDR3 spells CASSSQGTEQYF. In nucleotides, the CDR3 is TGTGCCAGCAGTTCACAGGGTACCGAGCAGTACTTC. The V and J genes are TRBV7-9 and TRBJ2-7, with a possible D match to TRBD1 (6 bases). Trimming took 6 bases from V and 6 from J, leaving 12 bases between them. Germline assignment: CDR1 SEHNR and CDR2 FQNEAQ (reference sequence). The CDR3 is 12 residues long.

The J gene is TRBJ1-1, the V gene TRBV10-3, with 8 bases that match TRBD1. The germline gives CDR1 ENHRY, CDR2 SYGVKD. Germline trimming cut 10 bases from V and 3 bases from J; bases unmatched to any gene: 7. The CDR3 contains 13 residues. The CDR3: CATSRGQDTEAFF. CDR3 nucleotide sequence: TGTGCCACTAGCAGGGGGCAAGACACTGAAGCTTTCTTT.

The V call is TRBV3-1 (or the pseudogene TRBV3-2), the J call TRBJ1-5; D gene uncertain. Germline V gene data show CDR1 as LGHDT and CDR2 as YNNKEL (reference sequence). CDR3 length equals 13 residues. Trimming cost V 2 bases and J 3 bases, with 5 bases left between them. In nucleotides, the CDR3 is TGTGCCAGCAGCCAACTACCCAATCAGCCCCAGCATTTT. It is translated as CASSQLPNQPQHF.

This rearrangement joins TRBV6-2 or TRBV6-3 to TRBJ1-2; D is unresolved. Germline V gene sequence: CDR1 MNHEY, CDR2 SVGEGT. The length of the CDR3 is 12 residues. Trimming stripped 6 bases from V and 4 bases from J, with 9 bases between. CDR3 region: CASSQNSYGYTF. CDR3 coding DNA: TGTGCCAGCAGCCAGAACAGCTATGGCTACACCTTC.

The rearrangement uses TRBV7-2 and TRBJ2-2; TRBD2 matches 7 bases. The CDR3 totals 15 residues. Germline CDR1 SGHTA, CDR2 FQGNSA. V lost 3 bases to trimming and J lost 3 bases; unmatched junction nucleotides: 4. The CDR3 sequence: CASSFGGGYTGELFF. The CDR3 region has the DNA TGTGCCAGCAGCTTTGGCGGGGGATACACCGGGGAGCTGTTTTTT.

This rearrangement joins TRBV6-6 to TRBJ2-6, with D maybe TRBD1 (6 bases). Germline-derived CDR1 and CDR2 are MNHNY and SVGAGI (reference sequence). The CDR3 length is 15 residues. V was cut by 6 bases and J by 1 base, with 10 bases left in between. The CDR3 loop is CASSTTGSGANVLTF. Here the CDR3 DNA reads TGTGCCAGCAGCACCACAGGGTCTGGGGCCAACGTCCTGACTTTC.

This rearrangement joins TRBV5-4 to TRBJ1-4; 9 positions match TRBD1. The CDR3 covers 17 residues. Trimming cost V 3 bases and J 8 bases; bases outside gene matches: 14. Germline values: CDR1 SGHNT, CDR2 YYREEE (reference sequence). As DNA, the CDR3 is TGTGCCAGCAGCTCGAAGACCGGGACAGGGCAAGGGGAAAAACTGTTTTTT. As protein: CASSSKTGTGQGEKLFF.